Listed below are T cell receptor beta chains from one sample, sequenced in a study of chemoradiotherapy in HPV16-positive cancers. Produced via immunoSEQ multiplex PCR; TCRdb's table is partial and in-frame only. The sample carries 17,000 or so clones, more than 85% recorded once. The input for sequencing was blood, taken from a patient who underwent chemoradiotherapy. Every receptor here comes from a human donor with HPV-associated anogenital cancer. Both conserved end residues are part of each CDR3. The D gene is left open where the match is weak. Not all rows give a size; the values are once, few, many and, for expanded clones, a class.

j_gene | abundance | len | v_gene | d_gene | CDR3aa | CDR3nt
TRBJ1-5 | NA | 15 | TRBV15 | NA | CATSRDPQGKQPQHF | TGTGCCACCAGCAGAGATCCCCAGGGTAAGCAGCCCCAGCATTTT
TRBJ2-7 | NA | 15 | TRBV5-1 | NA | CASSLGGAFSYEQYF | TGCGCCAGCAGCTTGGGGGGGGCCTTCTCCTACGAGCAGTACTTC
TRBJ1-1 | NA | 15 | TRBV27 | TRBD1 | CASSPRQGRNTEAFF | TGTGCCAGCAGTCCGCGACAGGGGAGGAACACTGAAGCTTTCTTT
TRBJ2-5 | NA | 17 | TRBV4-1 | TRBD2 | CASSQVVSGGGGETQYF | TGCGCCAGCAGCCAAGTTGTTAGCGGGGGGGGCGGAGAGACCCAGTACTTC
TRBJ2-1 | large | 15 | TRBV12-5 | NA | CASGARGPRYNEQFF | TGTGCTAGTGGTGCGAGGGGACCCAGATACAATGAGCAGTTCTTC
TRBJ1-2 | NA | 14 | TRBV5-4 | TRBD1 | CASSTGQEIYGYTF | TGTGCCAGCAGCACAGGACAGGAAATCTATGGCTACACCTTC
TRBJ2-5 | once | 14 | TRBV2 | TRBD1 | CASSRDRQEETQYF | TGTGCCAGCAGCCGGGACAGACAAGAAGAGACCCAGTACTTC
TRBJ2-3 | NA | 14 | TRBV7-9 | NA | CASSSRQASDTQYF | TGTGCCAGCAGCTCCAGACAGGCCTCCGATACGCAGTATTTT
TRBJ2-7 | NA | 12 | TRBV27 | TRBD1 | CAARTGQYEQYF | TGTGCCGCCCGGACAGGGCAGTACGAGCAGTACTTC
TRBJ2-1 | NA | 13 | TRBV5-1 | NA | CASSLDGYNEQFF | TGCGCCAGCAGCTTGGACGGATACAATGAGCAGTTCTTC